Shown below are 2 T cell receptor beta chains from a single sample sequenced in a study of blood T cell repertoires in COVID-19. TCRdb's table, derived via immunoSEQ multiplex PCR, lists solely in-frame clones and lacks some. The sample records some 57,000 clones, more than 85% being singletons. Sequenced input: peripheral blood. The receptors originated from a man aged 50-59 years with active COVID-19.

CDR3 residues: CASSPTGVGYTF. The CDR3 DNA sequence: TGTGCCAGCAGCCCGACAGGGGTAGGCTACACCTTC. The genes are TRBV28 and TRBJ1-2; 8 nucleotides agree with TRBD1. Losses at the gene ends were 6 bases for V and 8 bases for J; bases not matched to a gene: 5. Germline V gives CDR1 MDHEN, CDR2 SYDVKM. This CDR3 has 12 amino acids.

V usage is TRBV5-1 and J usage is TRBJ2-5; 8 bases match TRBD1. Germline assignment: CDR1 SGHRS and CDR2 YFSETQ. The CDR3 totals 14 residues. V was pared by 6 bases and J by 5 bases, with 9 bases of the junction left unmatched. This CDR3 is CASKITGGLETQYF. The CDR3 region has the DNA TGCGCCAGCAAGATTACAGGGGGTTTGGAGACCCAGTACTTC. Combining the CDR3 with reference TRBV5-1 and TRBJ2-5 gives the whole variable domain KAGVTQTPRYLIKTRGQQVTLSCSPISGHRSVSWYQQTPGQGLQFLFEYFSETQRNKGNFPGRFSGRQFSNSRSEMNVSTLELGDSALYLCASKITGGLETQYFGPGTRLLVL.